This entry features one T cell receptor (beta chain) sequence. The antigen is undetermined. After removal of 2 bases from V and 6 bases from J, the junction contained 3 bases not matched to a gene. From germline, CDR1 is SNHLY and CDR2 FYNNEI. This CDR3 is 14 amino acids long. Random hexamers were used to reverse transcribe an amount of about 0.45 to 1 ug RNA. An immunoSEQ multiplex PCR generated amplified TCR beta CDR3 products spanning 54 Vbeta and 13 Jbeta. One entry per CDR3 protein results from TCRdb running MiXCR on the immunoSEQ multiplex PCR reads. There are some 170,000 distinct CDR3 sequences in the sample; about 95% occur only once, and around 0.1% lies in the top ten. This specimen belongs to a study of CD8 T cells in Susac syndrome. Study-level findings and limits: None of the CD4+ T cell repertoires in Susac syndrome showed clonal expansion.

TCR beta from blood CD8+ and CD4+ T cells was sequenced. The sample consisted of CD4+ T cells from PBMCs. The chain uses TRBV2 and TRBJ2-1, with TRBD2 matching over 8 bases. The receptor was derived from a human donor with Susac syndrome. The CDR3 region has the DNA TGTGCCAGCAGTGAAATGGGGACTAGCAATGAGCAGTTCTTC. Translation gives CASSEMGTSNEQFF. The full variable domain, with the rest looked up from reference TRBV2 and TRBJ2-1, is EPEVTQTPSHQVTQMGQEVILRCVPISNHLYFYWYRQILGQKVEFLVSFYNNEISEKSEIFDDQFSVERPDGSNFTLKIRSTKLEDSAMYFCASSEMGTSNEQFFGPGTRLTVL.